The rows below give T cell receptor beta chains drawn from one sample of a study of blood T cell repertoires in COVID-19. The method was immunoSEQ multiplex PCR; TCRdb's version includes in-frame clones alone and lacks a portion of them. The data show about 210,000 clones, around 88% seen once. Sequencing used peripheral blood. These receptors were taken from a man between 18 and 29 years old with active or convalescent COVID-19. Both conserved end residues are part of each CDR3. Each record gives: D gene, J gene, V gene, clone size, CDR3 protein, CDR3 DNA. The D gene is left open where the match is weak. Clone size is given for some rows only: seen once, a few or many times, or a class if the clone is expanded.

TRBD2	TRBJ2-5	TRBV11-1	-	CASSLGLAEETQYF	TGTGCCAGCAGCTTAGGTCTAGCGGAAGAGACCCAGTACTTC
-	TRBJ2-2	TRBV7-9	-	CASRDGLNTGELFF	TGTGCCAGCAGGGATGGGCTGAACACCGGGGAGCTGTTTTTT
-	TRBJ1-2	TRBV4-2	-	CASSQDVGNYYGYTF	TGTGCCAGCAGCCAAGATGTCGGGAATTACTATGGCTACACCTTC
-	TRBJ2-3	TRBV3-1/TRBV3-2	-	CASSQSDRYTDTQYF	TGTGCCAGCAGCCAGAGCGACCGGTACACAGATACGCAGTATTTT
-	TRBJ1-6	TRBV19	-	CASTATGPMANSPLHF	TGTGCCAGTACCGCGACAGGCCCCATGGCTAATTCACCCCTCCACTTT
-	TRBJ1-6	TRBV9	-	CASSVANSPLHF	TGTGCCAGCAGCGTGGCAAATTCACCCCTCCACTTT
-	TRBJ2-3	TRBV5-1	-	CASSAAGTSTDTQYF	TGCGCCAGCAGCGCAGCCGGGACTAGCACAGATACGCAGTATTTT
-	TRBJ2-5	TRBV27	-	CASSLSSRLGETQYF	TGTGCCAGCAGTTTATCAAGCAGGTTAGGAGAGACCCAGTACTTC
TRBD2	TRBJ2-2	TRBV11-3	-	CASSPDPGDQAGGNTGELFF	TGTGCCAGCAGCCCTGACCCGGGGGATCAAGCGGGAGGCAACACCGGGGAGCTGTTTTTT
TRBD1	TRBJ1-2	TRBV7-8	-	CASSKDREGYTF	TGTGCCAGCAGCAAAGACAGGGAAGGCTACACCTTC
TRBD2	TRBJ2-7	TRBV4-2	-	CASSQLSGNYEQYF	TGTGCCAGCAGCCAACTTAGCGGGAACTACGAGCAGTACTTC
TRBD1	TRBJ2-7	TRBV28	-	CASSLGTASYEQYF	TGTGCCAGCAGTTTGGGGACAGCTTCCTACGAGCAGTACTTC
-	TRBJ2-5	TRBV3-1/TRBV3-2	-	CASSQRVDQETQYF	TGTGCCAGCAGCCAGAGGGTTGACCAGGAGACCCAGTACTTC
-	TRBJ2-2	TRBV7-2	-	CASSLLTSGELFF	TGTGCCAGCAGCTTATTGACTTCAGGGGAGCTGTTTTTT
-	TRBJ2-3	TRBV11-2	once	CASSSYTDTQYF	TGTGCCAGCAGCTCGTACACAGATACGCAGTATTTT
TRBD1	TRBJ1-5	TRBV19	-	CASSTTRTGVRLQPQHF	TGTGCCAGTAGTACCACGCGGACAGGGGTACGATTACAGCCCCAGCATTTT
-	TRBJ1-1	TRBV19	-	CASSNQGTTEAFF	TGTGCCAGTAGTAACCAGGGTACCACTGAAGCTTTCTTT
-	TRBJ1-2	TRBV7-9	few	CASSSRRGAGYGYTF	TGTGCCAGCAGCTCCCGGCGGGGGGCCGGCTATGGCTACACCTTC
TRBD2	TRBJ2-7	TRBV6-5	-	CASSYGQGGRTYEQYF	TGTGCCAGCAGTTACGGGCAGGGAGGGAGAACCTACGAGCAGTACTTC
-	TRBJ2-7	TRBV28	-	CASSSPGRYEQYF	TGTGCCAGCAGTTCCCCGGGTCGATACGAGCAGTACTTC
-	TRBJ2-7	TRBV7-9	-	CASSLPTETYEQYF	TGTGCCAGCAGCCTCCCGACAGAGACTTACGAGCAGTACTTC
TRBD2	TRBJ2-1	TRBV5-1	-	CASSSAGEKFGEQFF	TGCGCCAGCAGCTCAGCGGGAGAAAAGTTCGGTGAGCAGTTCTTC
TRBD1	TRBJ1-3	TRBV28	few	CASSLPLTGSSGNTIYF	TGTGCCAGCAGTTTACCCCTGACAGGGAGCTCTGGAAACACCATATATTTT
-	TRBJ1-2	TRBV28	-	CASEESAGRGYTF	TGTGCCAGCGAAGAGAGCGCTGGAAGGGGCTACACCTTC
-	TRBJ1-3	TRBV12-3/TRBV12-4	-	CASSLVIGNTIYF	TGTGCCAGCAGTCTAGTAATTGGAAACACCATATATTTT
-	TRBJ2-2	TRBV25-1	-	CASSGLGTATGNTGELFF	TGTGCCAGCAGTGGCCTGGGGACCGCGACAGGGAACACCGGGGAGCTGTTTTTT
TRBD2	TRBJ2-2	TRBV2	-	CARSKTSGRAGTGELFF	TGTGCCAGATCGAAGACTAGCGGGAGGGCCGGCACCGGGGAGCTGTTTTTT
-	TRBJ2-1	TRBV7-9	once	CAIDHPTGGRGYNEQFF	TGTGCCATCGACCACCCTACCGGGGGACGGGGGTACAATGAGCAGTTCTTC
TRBD1	TRBJ1-6	TRBV5-4	-	CASSIQGAGNSPLHF	TGTGCCAGCAGCATACAGGGGGCCGGCAATTCACCCCTCCACTTT
TRBD1	TRBJ1-2	TRBV10-3	-	CAISGQVSFEGGYGYTF	TGTGCCATCAGCGGACAGGTTTCTTTTGAGGGGGGCTATGGCTACACCTTC
-	TRBJ1-1	TRBV6-5	-	CASIVGGENTEAFF	TGTGCCAGCATAGTGGGGGGGGAGAACACTGAAGCTTTCTTT
-	TRBJ1-1	TRBV29-1	-	CSGGTEAFF	TGCAGCGGAGGCACTGAAGCTTTCTTT
-	TRBJ1-5	TRBV2	-	CASTSAGQNNQPQHF	TGTGCCAGCACCTCGGCGGGGCAAAACAATCAGCCCCAGCATTTT
-	TRBJ1-1	TRBV12-2	-	CASRYRNTEAFF	TGTGCAAGTCGTTACAGGAACACTGAAGCTTTCTTT
TRBD2	TRBJ2-1	TRBV28	-	CASSSSRTRNLDEQFF	TGTGCCAGCAGTTCCTCCCGGACTAGGAATTTGGATGAGCAGTTCTTC
TRBD2	TRBJ2-3	TRBV19	-	CASSIFQYGGSFSDTQYF	TGTGCCAGTAGTATATTTCAATATGGCGGGAGCTTTTCAGATACGCAGTATTTT
TRBD1	TRBJ1-5	TRBV27	-	CASWDRGGGQPQHF	TGTGCCAGCTGGGACAGGGGAGGCGGTCAGCCCCAGCATTTT
-	TRBJ2-5	TRBV6-1	-	CASSEARPGWETQYF	TGTGCCAGCAGTGAAGCCCGGCCAGGTTGGGAGACCCAGTACTTC
TRBD1	TRBJ1-1	TRBV5-1	few	CASSPGTGGMNTEAFF	TGCGCCAGCAGCCCAGGGACAGGGGGTATGAACACTGAAGCTTTCTTT
-	TRBJ1-3	TRBV6-5	once	CASSYSGQSSGNTIYF	TGTGCCAGCAGTTACTCTGGGCAGAGCTCTGGAAACACCATATATTTT
-	TRBJ1-1	TRBV6-5	once	CASRPSGGKNTEAFF	TGTGCCAGCAGACCGTCGGGAGGGAAGAACACTGAAGCTTTCTTT
TRBD1	TRBJ1-2	TRBV11-2	-	CASSLSTGAPYYGYTF	TGTGCCAGCAGCCTTTCGACAGGGGCCCCCTACTATGGCTACACCTTC
-	TRBJ2-3	TRBV27	once	CASSLEATPFTDTQYF	TGTGCCAGCAGTTTAGAGGCCACACCTTTCACAGATACGCAGTATTTT
-	TRBJ1-5	TRBV6-1	-	CASSEGASRQPQHF	TGTGCCAGCAGTGAAGGGGCTTCGCGTCAGCCCCAGCATTTT
TRBD1	TRBJ2-5	TRBV6-5	once	CASRPRTGSETQYF	TGTGCCAGCAGACCCCGGACAGGGTCAGAGACCCAGTACTTC
TRBD1	TRBJ2-5	TRBV5-6	-	CASSSRYRGQQTQYF	TGTGCCAGCAGCTCCCGGTACAGGGGTCAACAGACCCAGTACTTC